A selection of T cell receptor beta chains follows, all from one sample in a study of cytomegalovirus exposure and HLA in healthy donors. Here immunoSEQ multiplex PCR was the method, and the copy in TCRdb shows in-frame clones only, minus some. The sample shows some 170,000 clones, 72% of them seen only once. The material sequenced was PBMCs. These receptors were taken from a human donor in good health. The CDR3 runs from the conserved cysteine through the conserved F or W. The order of the fields is D gene, V gene, J gene, clone size, CDR3 DNA, CDR3 protein. The D gene is left open where the match is weak. Clone size, where shown, is once, few, many, or a class for clones that have expanded.

d_call: .; v_call: TRBV5-4; j_call: TRBJ1-1; clone_size: few; cdr3_nt: TGTGCCAGCAGCCAGGAACAAACTGAGGGGAACACTGAAGCTTTCTTT; cdr3_aa: CASSQEQTEGNTEAFF
d_call: TRBD1; v_call: TRBV7-3; j_call: TRBJ2-3; clone_size: .; cdr3_nt: TGTGCCAGCAGCTACGGGACAGGGGGCCCAGATACGCAGTATTTT; cdr3_aa: CASSYGTGGPDTQYF
d_call: TRBD1; v_call: TRBV5-4; j_call: TRBJ1-1; clone_size: .; cdr3_nt: TGTGCCAGCAGCCTGGGGACAGGGGTGCTTGAAGCTTTCTTT; cdr3_aa: CASSLGTGVLEAFF
d_call: .; v_call: TRBV5-1; j_call: TRBJ1-5; clone_size: .; cdr3_nt: TGCGCCAGCAGCTTGGGGGCAGACAATCAGCCCCAGCATTTT; cdr3_aa: CASSLGADNQPQHF
d_call: TRBD1; v_call: TRBV15; j_call: TRBJ1-2; clone_size: once; cdr3_nt: TGTGCCACCAGGGCGGACAGGGGGAACTATGGCTACACCTTC; cdr3_aa: CATRADRGNYGYTF
d_call: TRBD1; v_call: TRBV19; j_call: TRBJ2-1; clone_size: .; cdr3_nt: TGTGCCAGTAGTCCCCTTCTCGGACAGGGGGGGAATGAGCAGTTCTTC; cdr3_aa: CASSPLLGQGGNEQFF
d_call: TRBD1; v_call: TRBV15; j_call: TRBJ1-1; clone_size: .; cdr3_nt: TGTGCCACCAGCATCCAGACAGGGGTCACTGAAGCTTTCTTT; cdr3_aa: CATSIQTGVTEAFF
d_call: .; v_call: TRBV27; j_call: TRBJ1-6; clone_size: many; cdr3_nt: TGTGCCAGCAGTTTAAGCGCCTCCCAAGGTTCACCCCTCCACTTT; cdr3_aa: CASSLSASQGSPLHF
d_call: .; v_call: TRBV7-8; j_call: TRBJ2-7; clone_size: once; cdr3_nt: TGTGCCAGCTCCCTAGGAGGGCCCTACGAGCAGTACTTC; cdr3_aa: CASSLGGPYEQYF
d_call: TRBD1; v_call: TRBV7-2; j_call: TRBJ1-6; clone_size: few; cdr3_nt: TGTGCCAGCAGCTTAGCTCCGACAGGGTCTAATAATTCACCCCTCCACTTT; cdr3_aa: CASSLAPTGSNNSPLHF
d_call: TRBD1; v_call: TRBV7-7; j_call: TRBJ1-4; clone_size: .; cdr3_nt: TGTGCTAGCAGCCCCGCCGGGACAGGGAATGAAAAACTGTTTTTT; cdr3_aa: CASSPAGTGNEKLFF
d_call: .; v_call: TRBV7-6; j_call: TRBJ2-1; clone_size: .; cdr3_nt: TGTGCCAGCAGCTCTATAGAGTACAATGAGCAGTTCTTC; cdr3_aa: CASSSIEYNEQFF
d_call: TRBD1; v_call: TRBV11-2; j_call: TRBJ1-6; clone_size: .; cdr3_nt: TGTGCCAGCAGAAGGGTCGAGGCAGGGGGCAAGTTATGGAATTCACCCCTCCACTTT; cdr3_aa: CASRRVEAGGKLWNSPLHF
d_call: .; v_call: TRBV19; j_call: TRBJ1-5; clone_size: .; cdr3_nt: TGTGCCAGTAGTTCGGGGTTATGGCAGCCCCAGCATTTT; cdr3_aa: CASSSGLWQPQHF
d_call: TRBD1; v_call: TRBV6-6; j_call: TRBJ1-5; clone_size: .; cdr3_nt: TGTGCCAGCAGTACGACAGGGAGCAATCAGCCCCAGCATTTT; cdr3_aa: CASSTTGSNQPQHF
d_call: TRBD1; v_call: TRBV4-1; j_call: TRBJ1-6; clone_size: .; cdr3_nt: TGCGCCAGCAGCCCGGACAGGGGGGGTTCACCCCTCCACTTT; cdr3_aa: CASSPDRGGSPLHF
d_call: .; v_call: TRBV7-2; j_call: TRBJ1-3; clone_size: .; cdr3_nt: TGTGCCAGCAGCTTGGTTGTAGGGGGAAGGAACACCATATATTTT; cdr3_aa: CASSLVVGGRNTIYF
d_call: TRBD2; v_call: TRBV7-3; j_call: TRBJ2-2; clone_size: .; cdr3_nt: TGTGCCAGCAGCTTTCAGTCCAGCGGGGGGGGCGGGGAGCTGTTTTTT; cdr3_aa: CASSFQSSGGGGELFF
d_call: .; v_call: TRBV5-4; j_call: TRBJ1-4; clone_size: .; cdr3_nt: TGTGTCAGCAGCTTGGAACGGGGGGGATCTGAAAAACTGTTTTTT; cdr3_aa: CVSSLERGGSEKLFF
d_call: TRBD1; v_call: TRBV5-5; j_call: TRBJ2-2; clone_size: .; cdr3_nt: TGTGCCAGCAGATCACGACAGGGGAACACCGGGGAGCTGTTTTTT; cdr3_aa: CASRSRQGNTGELFF
d_call: .; v_call: TRBV27; j_call: TRBJ2-7; clone_size: .; cdr3_nt: TGTGCCAGCAGTTTATCGAACAGATACGAGCAGTACTTC; cdr3_aa: CASSLSNRYEQYF
d_call: .; v_call: TRBV11-2; j_call: TRBJ2-1; clone_size: .; cdr3_nt: TGTGCCAGCAGCCCTACAGTCCTCCTTCCCCCTTACAATGAGCAGTTCTTC; cdr3_aa: CASSPTVLLPPYNEQFF
d_call: .; v_call: TRBV29-1; j_call: TRBJ2-6; clone_size: .; cdr3_nt: TGCAGCGTTGAGGTACAGGGAGCTGGGGCCAACGTCCTGACTTTC; cdr3_aa: CSVEVQGAGANVLTF
d_call: TRBD1; v_call: TRBV6-4; j_call: TRBJ1-2; clone_size: few; cdr3_nt: TGTGCCAGCAGTGACTCGAGAACAGGGGGCGCGGGAGGCTACACCTTC; cdr3_aa: CASSDSRTGGAGGYTF
d_call: .; v_call: TRBV10-3; j_call: TRBJ2-3; clone_size: .; cdr3_nt: TGTGCCATCAGTGAGTCGGGGCCTTCGGGCACAGATACGCAGTATTTT; cdr3_aa: CAISESGPSGTDTQYF
d_call: .; v_call: TRBV5-1; j_call: TRBJ1-3; clone_size: .; cdr3_nt: TGCGCCAGCAGCTGGACAGAGTCTGGAAACACCATATATTTT; cdr3_aa: CASSWTESGNTIYF
d_call: .; v_call: TRBV15; j_call: TRBJ1-5; clone_size: .; cdr3_nt: TGTGCCACCAGCATTTCCAGTGTGGGCAATCAGCCCCAGCATTTT; cdr3_aa: CATSISSVGNQPQHF
d_call: .; v_call: TRBV30; j_call: TRBJ2-1; clone_size: .; cdr3_nt: TGTGCCTGGAGTGGCATAGCAGCCAGCTCCTACAATGAGCAGTTCTTC; cdr3_aa: CAWSGIAASSYNEQFF
d_call: .; v_call: TRBV6-1; j_call: TRBJ1-1; clone_size: few; cdr3_nt: TGTGCCAGCACTATTCAAAGATCAGGGGTATCTGAAGCTTTCTTT; cdr3_aa: CASTIQRSGVSEAFF
d_call: TRBD1; v_call: TRBV15; j_call: TRBJ2-2; clone_size: .; cdr3_nt: TGTGCCACCAGCCGCACAGGGGGCCTCGGGGAGCTGTTTTTT; cdr3_aa: CATSRTGGLGELFF
d_call: TRBD1; v_call: TRBV30; j_call: TRBJ1-2; clone_size: once; cdr3_nt: TGTGCCTGGACAACAGGGGTGTATGGCTACACCTTC; cdr3_aa: CAWTTGVYGYTF
d_call: TRBD2; v_call: TRBV6-6; j_call: TRBJ2-5; clone_size: .; cdr3_nt: TGTGCCAGCAGTTATAGGCTAGCGGGCCAAGAGACCCAGTACTTC; cdr3_aa: CASSYRLAGQETQYF
d_call: TRBD2; v_call: TRBV7-9; j_call: TRBJ2-3; clone_size: few; cdr3_nt: TGTGCCAGCAGCTGGACTAGCGGGGTGAGAGATACGCAGTATTTT; cdr3_aa: CASSWTSGVRDTQYF
d_call: .; v_call: TRBV27; j_call: TRBJ2-5; clone_size: medium-sized; cdr3_nt: TGTGCCAGCAGTTTCTGGGGGCCTCAAGAGACCCAGTACTTC; cdr3_aa: CASSFWGPQETQYF
d_call: .; v_call: TRBV12-5; j_call: TRBJ2-7; clone_size: .; cdr3_nt: TGTGCTAGTGGTTATGACAGGCTAAGGACCTACGAGCAGTACTTC; cdr3_aa: CASGYDRLRTYEQYF
d_call: TRBD1; v_call: TRBV6-6; j_call: TRBJ1-5; clone_size: .; cdr3_nt: TGTGCCAGCAGGAGCGGACAGGAGTATAGCAATCAGCCCCAGCATTTT; cdr3_aa: CASRSGQEYSNQPQHF
d_call: .; v_call: TRBV5-5; j_call: TRBJ2-7; clone_size: .; cdr3_nt: TGTGCCAGCAGCCTAGCGCGCCAGAGCTCCTACGAGCAGTACTTC; cdr3_aa: CASSLARQSSYEQYF
d_call: .; v_call: TRBV5-1; j_call: TRBJ1-2; clone_size: .; cdr3_nt: TGCGCCAGCAGCTTGGCTGGGCGGGGAGATGGCTACACCTTC; cdr3_aa: CASSLAGRGDGYTF
d_call: TRBD2; v_call: TRBV28; j_call: TRBJ2-1; clone_size: .; cdr3_nt: TGTGCCAGCAGTTTGAGCGGGGAAAGCAATGAGCAGTTCTTC; cdr3_aa: CASSLSGESNEQFF
d_call: .; v_call: TRBV18; j_call: TRBJ1-2; clone_size: .; cdr3_nt: TGTGCCAGCTCACCAATCCGGGGGGAAAATGGCTACACCTTC; cdr3_aa: CASSPIRGENGYTF
d_call: TRBD1; v_call: TRBV7-6; j_call: TRBJ2-7; clone_size: few; cdr3_nt: TGTGCCAGCAGCGCCTCAGGGGGAAGCTCCTACGAGCAGTACTTC; cdr3_aa: CASSASGGSSYEQYF
d_call: TRBD1; v_call: TRBV18; j_call: TRBJ2-5; clone_size: few; cdr3_nt: TGTGCCAGCTCGCTTCACAGGGGTCAAGAGACCCAGTACTTC; cdr3_aa: CASSLHRGQETQYF